What follows describes a single T cell receptor (beta chain). Looked up from germline, CDR1 is MGHRA and CDR2 is YSYEKL. V lost 5 bases and J lost 10, with 15 bases in between. The CDR3 is 14 amino acids. The data originate from a study of tumor-infiltrating lymphocytes in primary liver carcinoma. The researchers produced TCR beta cDNA from roughly 500 ng total RNA with a constant-region primer. For TCR beta, libraries were produced by three nested multiplex PCR rounds using slightly modified ARM-PCR. For around 11 cycles apiece, the opening two PCR rounds ran with TRBV1-TRBV30 forward primers and a C-beta reverse primer. TCRdb used MiXCR to reprocess the multiplex PCR reads, holding one entry per CDR3 protein. The profile covers 150,000 to 200,000 distinct CDR3 sequences, with around 60% appearing a single time and under 75% taken by the ten largest. Germline DNA was extracted too, while blood RNA derived from unsorted whole blood.

J is TRBJ1-6 and V is TRBV4-1; a weak D match, TRBD1 (6 bases). The sequence was collected from a man between 40 and 49 years old with primary liver carcinoma and hepatitis B virus infection. The specimen was peripheral blood. The CDR3 DNA reads TGCGCCAGCAGCGAACGACAGGCGGGGTCACCCCTCCACTTT. Translation: CASSERQAGSPLHF.